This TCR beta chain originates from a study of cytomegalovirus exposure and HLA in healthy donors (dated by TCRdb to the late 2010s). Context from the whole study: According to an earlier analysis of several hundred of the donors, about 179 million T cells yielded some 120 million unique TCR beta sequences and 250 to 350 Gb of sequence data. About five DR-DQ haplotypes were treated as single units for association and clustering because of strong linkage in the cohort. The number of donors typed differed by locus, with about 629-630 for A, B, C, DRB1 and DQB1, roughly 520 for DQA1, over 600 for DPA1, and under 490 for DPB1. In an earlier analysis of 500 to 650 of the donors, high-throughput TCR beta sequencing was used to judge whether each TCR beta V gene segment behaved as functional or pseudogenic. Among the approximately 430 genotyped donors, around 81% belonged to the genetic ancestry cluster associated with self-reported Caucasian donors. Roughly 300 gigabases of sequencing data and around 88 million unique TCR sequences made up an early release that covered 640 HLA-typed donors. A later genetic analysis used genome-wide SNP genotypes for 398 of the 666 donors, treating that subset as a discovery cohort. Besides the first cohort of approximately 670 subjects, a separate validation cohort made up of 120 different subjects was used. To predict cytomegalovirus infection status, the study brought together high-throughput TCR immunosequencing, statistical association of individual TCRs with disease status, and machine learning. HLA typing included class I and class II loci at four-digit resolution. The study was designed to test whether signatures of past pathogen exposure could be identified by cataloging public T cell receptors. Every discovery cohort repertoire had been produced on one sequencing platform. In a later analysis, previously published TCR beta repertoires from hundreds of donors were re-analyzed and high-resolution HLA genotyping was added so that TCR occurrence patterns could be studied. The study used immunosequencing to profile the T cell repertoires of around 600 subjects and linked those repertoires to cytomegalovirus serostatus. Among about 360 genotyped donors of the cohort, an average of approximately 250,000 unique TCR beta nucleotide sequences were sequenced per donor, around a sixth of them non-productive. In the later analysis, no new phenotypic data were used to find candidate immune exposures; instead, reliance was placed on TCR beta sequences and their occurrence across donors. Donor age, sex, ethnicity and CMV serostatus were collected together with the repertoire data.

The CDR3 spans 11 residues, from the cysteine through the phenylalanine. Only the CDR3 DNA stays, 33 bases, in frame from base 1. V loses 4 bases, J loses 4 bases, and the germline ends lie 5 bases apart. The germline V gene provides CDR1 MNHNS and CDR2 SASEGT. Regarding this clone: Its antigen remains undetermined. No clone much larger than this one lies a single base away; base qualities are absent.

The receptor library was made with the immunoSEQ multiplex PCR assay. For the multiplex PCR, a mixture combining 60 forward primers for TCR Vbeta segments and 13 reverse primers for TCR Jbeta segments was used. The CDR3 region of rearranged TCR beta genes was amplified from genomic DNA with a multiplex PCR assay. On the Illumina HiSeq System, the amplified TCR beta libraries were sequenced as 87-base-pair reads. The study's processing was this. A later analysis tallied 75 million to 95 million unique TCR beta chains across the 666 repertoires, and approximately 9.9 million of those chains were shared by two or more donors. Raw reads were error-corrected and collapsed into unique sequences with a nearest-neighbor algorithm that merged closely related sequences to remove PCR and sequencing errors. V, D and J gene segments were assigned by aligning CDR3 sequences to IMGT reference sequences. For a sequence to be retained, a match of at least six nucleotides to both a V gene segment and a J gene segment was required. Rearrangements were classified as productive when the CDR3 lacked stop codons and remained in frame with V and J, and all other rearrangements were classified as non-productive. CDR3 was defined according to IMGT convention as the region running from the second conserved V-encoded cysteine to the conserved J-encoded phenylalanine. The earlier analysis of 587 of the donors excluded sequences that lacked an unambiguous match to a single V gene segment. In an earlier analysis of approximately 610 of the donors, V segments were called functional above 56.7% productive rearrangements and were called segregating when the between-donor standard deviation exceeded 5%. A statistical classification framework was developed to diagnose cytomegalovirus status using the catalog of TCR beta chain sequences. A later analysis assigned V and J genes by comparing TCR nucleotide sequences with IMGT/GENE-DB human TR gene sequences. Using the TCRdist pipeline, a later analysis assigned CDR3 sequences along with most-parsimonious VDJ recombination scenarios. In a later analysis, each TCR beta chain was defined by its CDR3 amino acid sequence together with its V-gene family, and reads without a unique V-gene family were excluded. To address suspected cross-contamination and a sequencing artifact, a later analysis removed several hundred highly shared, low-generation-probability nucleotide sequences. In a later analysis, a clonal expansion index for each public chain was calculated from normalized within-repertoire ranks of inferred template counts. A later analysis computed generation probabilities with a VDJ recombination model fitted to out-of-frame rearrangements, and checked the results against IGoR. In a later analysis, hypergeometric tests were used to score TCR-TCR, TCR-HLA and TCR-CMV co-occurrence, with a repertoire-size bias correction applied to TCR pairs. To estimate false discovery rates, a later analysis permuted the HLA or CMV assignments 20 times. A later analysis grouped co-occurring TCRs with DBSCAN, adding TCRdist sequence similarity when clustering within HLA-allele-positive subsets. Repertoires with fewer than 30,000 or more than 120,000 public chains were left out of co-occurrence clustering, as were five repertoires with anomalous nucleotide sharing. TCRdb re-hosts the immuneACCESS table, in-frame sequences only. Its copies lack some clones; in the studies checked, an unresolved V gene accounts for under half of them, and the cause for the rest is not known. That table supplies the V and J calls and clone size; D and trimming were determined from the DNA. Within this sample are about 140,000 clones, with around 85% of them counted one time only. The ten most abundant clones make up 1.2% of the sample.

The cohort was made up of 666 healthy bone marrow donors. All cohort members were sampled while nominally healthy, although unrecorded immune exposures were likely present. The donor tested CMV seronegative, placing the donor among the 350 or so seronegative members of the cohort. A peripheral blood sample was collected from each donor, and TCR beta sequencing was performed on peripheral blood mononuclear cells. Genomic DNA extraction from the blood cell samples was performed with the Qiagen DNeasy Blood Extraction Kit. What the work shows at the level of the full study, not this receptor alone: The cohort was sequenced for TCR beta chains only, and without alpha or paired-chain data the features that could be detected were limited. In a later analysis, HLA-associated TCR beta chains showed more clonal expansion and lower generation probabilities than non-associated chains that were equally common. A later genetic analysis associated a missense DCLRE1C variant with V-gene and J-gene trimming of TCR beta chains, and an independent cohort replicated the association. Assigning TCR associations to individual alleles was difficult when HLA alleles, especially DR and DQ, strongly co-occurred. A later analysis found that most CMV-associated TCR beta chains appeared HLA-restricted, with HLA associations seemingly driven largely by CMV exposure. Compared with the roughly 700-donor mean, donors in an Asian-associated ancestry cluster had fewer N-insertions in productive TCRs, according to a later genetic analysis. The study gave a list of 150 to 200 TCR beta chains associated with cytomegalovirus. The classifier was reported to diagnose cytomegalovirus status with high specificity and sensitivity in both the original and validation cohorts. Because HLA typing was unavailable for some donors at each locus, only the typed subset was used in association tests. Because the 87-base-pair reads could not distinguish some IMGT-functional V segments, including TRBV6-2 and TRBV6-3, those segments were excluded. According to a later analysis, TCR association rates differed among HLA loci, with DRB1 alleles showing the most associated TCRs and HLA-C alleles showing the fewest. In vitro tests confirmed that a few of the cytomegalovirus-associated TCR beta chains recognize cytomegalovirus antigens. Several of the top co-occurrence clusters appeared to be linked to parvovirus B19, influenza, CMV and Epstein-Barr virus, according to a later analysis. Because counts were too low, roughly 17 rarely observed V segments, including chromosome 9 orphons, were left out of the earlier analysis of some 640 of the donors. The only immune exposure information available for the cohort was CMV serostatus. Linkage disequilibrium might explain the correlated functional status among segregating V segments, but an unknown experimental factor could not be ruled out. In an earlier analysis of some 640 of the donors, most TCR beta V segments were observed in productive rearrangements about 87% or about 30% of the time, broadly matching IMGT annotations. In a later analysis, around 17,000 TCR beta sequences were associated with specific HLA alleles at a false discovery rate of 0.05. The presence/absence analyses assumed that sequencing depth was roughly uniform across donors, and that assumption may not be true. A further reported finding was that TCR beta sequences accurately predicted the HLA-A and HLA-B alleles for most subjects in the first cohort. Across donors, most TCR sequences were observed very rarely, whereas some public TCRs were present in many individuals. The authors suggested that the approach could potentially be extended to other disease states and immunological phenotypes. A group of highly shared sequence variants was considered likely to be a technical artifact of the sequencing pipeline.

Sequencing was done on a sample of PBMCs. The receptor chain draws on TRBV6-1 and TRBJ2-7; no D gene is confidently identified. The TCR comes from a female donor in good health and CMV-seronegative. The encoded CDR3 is CASSVRYEQYF. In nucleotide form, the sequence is TGTGCCAGCAGTGTGAGATACGAGCAGTACTTC.